Following are 32 T cell receptor beta chains from one sample sequenced in a study of monozygotic twins with inflammatory bowel disease. From the 5' RACE reads, TCRdb lists one entry per CDR3 protein and no DNA. The sample includes about 210,000 distinct CDR3 sequences. Specimen: blood. These receptors all stem from a human donor with ulcerative colitis or Crohn's disease, or a healthy co-twin of an affected twin (not recorded which).

The genes are TRBV18 and TRBJ2-2. Germline CDR1 is KGHSH and CDR2 is LQKENI. CDR3 length equals 13 residues. The CDR3 protein is CASSPNGSGELFF.

The chain has TRBV3-1 and TRBJ2-2; checking the TCRdb D call of TRBD2 is not possible without DNA. CDR3 size: 17 residues. Looked up from germline, CDR1 is LGHDT and CDR2 is YNNKEL (reference sequence). CDR3 sequence: CASSQIAGVMNTGELFF. Looking up the rest from reference TRBV3-1 and TRBJ2-2 gives the full variable domain: DTAVSQTPKYLVTQMGNDKSIKCEQNLGHDTMYWYKQDSKKFLKIMFSYNNKELIINETVPNRFSPKSPDKAHLNLHINSLELGDSAVYFCASSQIAGVMNTGELFFGEGSRLTVL.

The chain combines TRBV18 with TRBJ2-1; TCRdb names TRBD2, which stays unverified in the absence of DNA. This CDR3 has 14 residues. CDR1 and CDR2 (germline): KGHSH, LQKENI. The CDR3 sequence is CASSPGRNNNEQFF.

This chain joins TRBV2 and TRBJ2-1; TCRdb selects TRBD1, and the lack of DNA leaves this call unchecked. This CDR3 region has 16 residues. Germline loops: CDR1 SNHLY, CDR2 FYNNEI. CDR3 residues: CASSEKRGGSVNEQFF. The complete variable domain, with remaining parts taken from reference TRBV2 and TRBJ2-1, reads EPEVTQTPSHQVTQMGQEVILRCVPISNHLYFYWYRQILGQKVEFLVSFYNNEISEKSEIFDDQFSVERPDGSNFTLKIRSTKLEDSAMYFCASSEKRGGSVNEQFFGPGTRLTVL.

The chain joins TRBV7-9 to TRBJ1-2. CDR1 and CDR2 (germline): SEHNR, FQNEAQ (reference sequence). The CDR3 has 14 residues. CDR3 sequence: CASSLGVTNYGYTF.

The genes are TRBV10-3 and TRBJ2-1. The CDR3 runs to 13 residues. CDR1 and CDR2 (germline): ENHRY, SYGVKD. The CDR3 is CATREGTYNEQFF.

This chain links TRBV9 with TRBJ1-6. This CDR3 contains 16 residues. The germline gives CDR1 SGDLS, CDR2 YYNGEE. The chain's CDR3 is CASSVGPSSYNSPLHF.

This chain's CDR3 is CASSPGSLANYGYTF. V is TRBV5-1 and J is TRBJ1-2; TCRdb selects TRBD1, and the lack of DNA leaves this call unchecked. Germline CDR1 reads SGHRS; CDR2 reads YFSETQ. The length of the CDR3 is 15 residues.

This chain links TRBV29-1 with TRBJ2-7. Germline CDR1 and CDR2: SQVTM and ANQGSEA. The CDR3 consists of 11 residues. The CDR3 reads CSVDSGYEQYF.

This chain uses TRBV12-3 or TRBV12-4 with TRBJ1-3; there is no DNA to check the TCRdb D call of TRBD1. This CDR3 spans 14 amino acids. CDR3 loop: CATTSGGLGNTIYF.

This chain links TRBV3-1 with TRBJ2-1; the D call of TRBD1 rests on TCRdb alone, since no DNA is present to check it. This CDR3 spans 13 amino acids. The germline CDR1 and CDR2 sequences are LGHDT and YNNKEL (reference sequence). CDR3 sequence: CASSQGDSRAQFF.

This chain links TRBV19 with TRBJ2-1; the D call from TCRdb, TRBD2, cannot be confirmed without DNA. The CDR3 runs 19 residues. Germline V gene lookup returns CDR1 LNHDA and CDR2 SQIVND (reference sequence). The CDR3 loop reads CASSSRTSGGAIRYNEQFF.

This sequence joins TRBV6-5 and TRBJ2-7; TCRdb proposes TRBD1, but this gene call is untestable without DNA. CDR1 is MNHEY, CDR2 SVGAGI, per germline. CDR3 length equals 15 residues. The CDR3 loop is CASSPGQGPLYEQYF.

The chain is built from TRBV7-2 and TRBJ2-3; without DNA, the TCRdb call of TRBD1 cannot be checked. This CDR3 region has 16 residues. Germline CDR1 SGHTA, CDR2 FQGNSA. CDR3 sequence: CASSSVWGSGIDTQYF.

The chain employs TRBV18 and TRBJ1-4. The CDR3 sequence is 14 residues long. Germline V gives CDR1 KGHSH, CDR2 LQKENI. This CDR3 reads CASSPMTQNEKLFF. Drawing the rest from reference TRBV18 and TRBJ1-4, the complete variable domain is NAGVMQNPRHLVRRRGQEARLRCSPMKGHSHVYWYRQLPEEGLKFMVYLQKENIIDESGMPKERFSAEFPKEGPSILRIQQVVRGDSAAYFCASSPMTQNEKLFFGSGTQLSVL.

This rearrangement joins TRBV5-3 to TRBJ1-1. TRBV5-3 is assigned to the ORF class and has an uncertain function. This CDR3 contains 13 residues. The CDR3 spells CARSLTANTEAFF.

V and J are TRBV5-1 and TRBJ1-1; TCRdb indicates TRBD1, and absent DNA this call remains unverified. The CDR3 spans 14 residues. Germline V gene lookup returns CDR1 SGHRS and CDR2 YFSETQ. The chain's CDR3 is CASSPADGGTEAFF.

The chain recombines TRBV6-1 with TRBJ2-5; TCRdb picks TRBD1, but there is no DNA to check that call. Germline loops: CDR1 MNHNS, CDR2 SASEGT. The CDR3 extends over 15 amino acids. CDR3 in amino acids: CASSHTQGLGETQYF.

The chain carries TRBV6-2 or TRBV6-3 and TRBJ1-1; TCRdb calls TRBD1, which cannot be checked without DNA. This CDR3 has 16 residues. Germline V lookup: CDR1 MNHEY, CDR2 SVGEGT. The CDR3 sequence: CASRRYGTGKNTEAFF.

This rearrangement joins TRBV20-1 to TRBJ1-4; TCRdb names TRBD1, which stays unverified in the absence of DNA. This CDR3 has 14 residues. Germline CDR1 reads DFQATT; CDR2 reads SNEGSKA (reference sequence). The CDR3 is CSAQSSQGNEKLFF.

This rearrangement joins TRBV6-2 or TRBV6-3 to TRBJ2-3. CDR3 length: 13 residues. CDR1 and CDR2 from the germline V gene are MNHEY and SVGEGT. CDR3 sequence: CASSPLGTDTQYF.

V and J are TRBV12-3 or TRBV12-4 and TRBJ2-1; TCRdb outputs TRBD2, but without DNA this stays unchecked. The CDR3 runs to 15 residues. CDR3 in amino acids: CASSAPSGRYDEQFF.

The chain has TRBV29-1 and TRBJ2-5. Germline values: CDR1 SQVTM, CDR2 ANQGSEA. The CDR3 is 12 residues long. Here the CDR3 reads CSVGRNQETQYF.

This chain uses TRBV6-1 with TRBJ2-5; the TCRdb call, TRBD1, lacks DNA for checking. The CDR3 totals 15 residues. CDR1 MNHNS and CDR2 SASEGT come from the germline V gene. The CDR3: CASRRGRGFVETQYF.

The chain combines TRBV11-1 with TRBJ2-1; TCRdb reports TRBD1, a call that lacks DNA to check it against. CDR3 length: 13 residues. Germline V CDR1 and CDR2: SGHAT, FQDESV (reference sequence). CDR3 loop: CASSSPGLDEQFF.

The V gene is TRBV29-1, the J gene TRBJ2-7; TCRdb returns TRBD2, unconfirmable since there is no DNA. This CDR3 contains 12 residues. Per germline, CDR1 SQVTM and CDR2 ANQGSEA. This chain's CDR3 is CSVRGGGNEQYF.

The chain links TRBV5-1 to TRBJ2-1; absent DNA, TCRdb's TRBD2 call cannot be checked. Germline CDR1 and CDR2: SGHRS and YFSETQ. The CDR3 sequence is 13 residues long. The CDR3 protein is CASSGTSPYEQFF.

This chain links TRBV5-6 with TRBJ1-1. Germline V CDR1 and CDR2: SGHDT, YYEEEE. The CDR3 has 13 amino acids. CDR3 region: CASSRPWAPEAFF.

The V and J genes are TRBV7-9 and TRBJ2-1; TCRdb returns TRBD2, unconfirmable since there is no DNA. Germline CDR1 and CDR2: SEHNR and FQNEAQ (reference sequence). The CDR3 runs to 15 residues. CDR3 protein: CASTAGGRDYNEQFF.

The CDR3 loop is CASSPPRKGRNEQFF. The chain recombines TRBV14 with TRBJ2-1; with no DNA, the TCRdb D assignment of TRBD1 cannot be verified. The CDR3 consists of 15 residues. The germline gives CDR1 SGHDN, CDR2 FVKESK.

V usage is TRBV7-2 and J usage is TRBJ2-1; as DNA is missing, the TRBD1 call by TCRdb cannot be tested. CDR3 size: 14 residues. The germline gives CDR1 SGHTA, CDR2 FQGNSA. The CDR3 spells CASSTWTGGDEQFF.

V usage is TRBV5-4 and J usage is TRBJ1-1. The CDR3 runs 14 residues. Germline CDR1 reads SGHNT; CDR2 reads YYREEE (reference sequence). The CDR3: CASSFEGRNTEAFF.